This T cell receptor (beta chain) was sequenced during a study of T cell repertoires in cytomegalovirus infection. One entry per CDR3 protein, called by TCRdb with MiXCR from the reads. The table has around 900,000 distinct CDR3 sequences, around 29% seen once. V was trimmed by 0 bases and J by 8 bases, leaving 23 bases between them. The V gene's germline CDR1 is MGHRA and CDR2 YSYEKL. CDR3 length equals 18 residues. This clonotype was counted a few times. Its target is not known. Study-level findings and limits: HLA-C-restricted CMV clonotypes gave the most frequent clonotype in two of eight donors.

This TCR was sampled from a human donor in good health (CMV status not recorded). Some clones in this sample may be carry-over from other donors' samples. The material was cultured CD8+ T cells from PBMCs, obtained from culture after CMV antigen stimulation. V gene TRBV4-1 combines with J gene TRBJ2-1; D is unresolved. The CDR3: CASSQDTSGPAITYEQFF. The CDR3 region has the DNA TGCGCCAGCAGCCAAGATACTTCGGGTCCGGCTATCACTTATGAGCAGTTCTTC.